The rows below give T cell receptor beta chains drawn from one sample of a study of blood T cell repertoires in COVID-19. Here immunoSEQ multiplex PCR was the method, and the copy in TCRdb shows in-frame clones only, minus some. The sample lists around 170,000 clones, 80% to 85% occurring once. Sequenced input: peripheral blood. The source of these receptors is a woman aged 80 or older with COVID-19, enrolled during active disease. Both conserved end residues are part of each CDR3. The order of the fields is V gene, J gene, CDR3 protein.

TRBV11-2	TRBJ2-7	CASSFGSGLAVSYEQYF
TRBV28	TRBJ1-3	CASTLGNTIYF
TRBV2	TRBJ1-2	CASTMGGIGRNYGYTF
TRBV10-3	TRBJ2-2	CAISEQGRGLGTGELFF
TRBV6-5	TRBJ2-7	CASSHRGGSYEQYF
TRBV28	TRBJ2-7	CAATSRLAGTYEQYF
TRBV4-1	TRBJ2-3	CASSQSGRASGDTQYF
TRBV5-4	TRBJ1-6	CASSFQNPYNSPLHF
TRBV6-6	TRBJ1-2	CASSYHGQLISGYTF
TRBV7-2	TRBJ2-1	CASSFRAGNYNEQFF
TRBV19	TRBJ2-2	CASGTGTGGTGELFF
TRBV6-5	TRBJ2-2	CASDRGTSGTGELFF
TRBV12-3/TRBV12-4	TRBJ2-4	CASSPAGRGVQYF
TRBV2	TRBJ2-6	CASSYTGFPGANVLTF